This T cell receptor beta chain was obtained from a study of Ad26.COV2.S vaccination and SARS-CoV-2 variants. With respect to this clone: What it binds is not known.

This table comes from immunoSEQ multiplex PCR, and its TCRdb copy is limited to in-frame clones, with some not included. This table has under 150,000 clones, 86% appearing once. Study-wide results and caveats: Using TCR breadth and depth analyses may have led to underestimated total T cell responses. There was reportedly substantial breadth in spike-specific CD8+ and CD4+ T cell responses after vaccination. People who got the vaccine or the placebo had similar non-spike TCR breadth.

The CDR3 extends over 10 amino acids. Germline V gene lookup returns CDR1 MGHDK and CDR2 SYGVNS. V dropped 5 bases and J dropped 8 bases, with 6 bases sitting between them. Sequencing used peripheral blood, obtained after recovery from COVID-19. The TCR comes from a human donor who had recovered from COVID-19. This sequence joins TRBV25-1 and TRBJ1-1, with D uncertain. The chain's CDR3 is CASSRGEAFF. For the CDR3, the DNA is TGTGCCAGCAGTCGGGGAGAAGCTTTCTTT.